This T cell receptor beta chain appears in the sequencing data of a study of T cells after yellow fever vaccination. Study summary: Each low-cell-number fraction was prepared by means of SMART-Seq v4 Ultra Low Input.

General study points: Only a small proportion of the clonotypes turned up in both the CD4 and the CD8 compartments, likely arising from convergent recombination. A weaker but faster secondary response was observed, peaking on day 5 versus 15.

They built TCR cDNA with 5'RACE template switching, a step that put in a universal primer site and UMIs. TCRdb analysed the 5' RACE reads with MiXCR anew, one entry per CDR3 protein. The profile shows hundreds of thousands of distinct CDR3 sequences, about 17% of them singletons. As to this clonotype: As yet, its antigen is unknown.

The TCR comes from a man younger than 35 who received the YFV17D yellow fever vaccine. The sample in question was PBMCs, obtained before the yellow fever booster vaccination.

The CDR3 here is CATTEGGDRGTHPEQFF. CDR3 sequence (DNA): TGTGCCACCACCGAAGGAGGCGACAGGGGGACCCATCCTGAGCAGTTCTTC. The chain joins TRBV24-1 to TRBJ2-1, with TRBD1 matching over 9 bases. The CDR3 consists of 17 residues. The germline gives CDR1 KGHDR, CDR2 SFDVKD. The V and J ends lost 8 bases and 9 bases, in that order; junction bases with no gene match: 19.